This TCR beta chain was sequenced for a study of T cell changes during pregnancy in multiple sclerosis (dated by TCRdb to about 2019). The study in broad terms: The study looked at changes in the T cell repertoire across pregnancy in women with multiple sclerosis.

Library method: the immunoSEQ multiplex PCR assay. TCRdb obtained this table from immuneACCESS and retained in-frame rearrangements with V and J assigned. These tables miss some clones; where compared with another copy, unresolved V genes account for less than half of the shortfall, and the remainder is unexplained. This sample comprises around 35,000 clones, 90% of them detected only once. 0.35% to 0.4% of the sample belongs to the ten largest clones. Worth noting for this clone: There is no known antigen for this receptor. Within one base of it there is no much larger clone, and no base qualities were kept.

Its CDR3 holds 15 amino acids, cysteine through phenylalanine. Solely the CDR3 DNA is kept, with 45 bases framed from the first base. The germline V gene (reference sequence) provides CDR1 GTSNPN and CDR2 SVGIG. V has 1 base trimmed and J has 6 bases trimmed; junction bases matching no gene number 10. The input for sequencing was CD4+ T cells from peripheral blood mononuclear cells, taken in the second trimester of pregnancy. This TCR came from a female donor with multiple sclerosis, enrolled in a pregnancy study. The chain uses TRBV30 and TRBJ1-1; TRBD1 fits 8 bases in the junction. The nucleotide sequence reads TGTGCCTGGAGTGGTAGGGCAGGGGGCCAATCTGAAGCTTTCTTT. Its amino acids are CAWSGRAGGQSEAFF.